Each of the 14 T cell receptor beta chains below was sequenced from the same sample in a study of T cell changes during pregnancy in multiple sclerosis. Some clones are missing from TCRdb's copy, which holds only in-frame ones; the method was immunoSEQ multiplex PCR. The table records tens of thousands of clones, about 89% of them present only once. The material was CD4+ T cells from peripheral blood mononuclear cells, obtained before pregnancy. Source of these receptors: a female donor with multiple sclerosis, enrolled in a pregnancy study.

V and J are TRBV10-1 and TRBJ2-2; the match to TRBD2 covers 10 bases. V lost 5 bases to trimming and J lost 3 bases; unmatched junction nucleotides: 6. The CDR3 runs 16 residues. CDR1 is WNHNN and CDR2 is SYGVQD in the germline V gene (reference sequence). CDR3 region: CASSPLAGVHTGELFF. The DNA for the CDR3 is TGCGCCAGCAGTCCTCTAGCGGGAGTTCACACCGGGGAGCTGTTTTTT.

The chain carries TRBV5-1 and TRBJ2-1, with a possible D match to TRBD1 (5 bases). CDR1 is SGHRS and CDR2 is YFSETQ in the germline V gene. This CDR3 comprises 16 residues. V was trimmed by 4 bases and J by 5 bases, leaving 19 bases between them. CDR3 in DNA: TGCGCCAGCAGCCTACGGGCCTCAGGGCCAGACAATGAGCAGTTCTTC. Translated, it gives CASSLRASGPDNEQFF.

The chain couples TRBV11-2 to TRBJ2-1, with 10 nucleotides matching TRBD2. The trim removed 1 base at V and 10 bases at J, leaving 13 bases unmatched. CDR1 is SGHAT and CDR2 is FQNNGV in the germline V gene. This CDR3 is built from 17 residues. The CDR3 sequence is CASSLGLGAGGRREQFF. As DNA, the CDR3 is TGTGCCAGCAGCTTAGGGTTGGGAGCGGGGGGGCGGAGAGAGCAGTTCTTC.

The genes are TRBV9 and TRBJ2-2; 10 nucleotides line up with TRBD1. Trimming removed 4 bases from V and 4 bases from J; junction bases left unmatched: 7. Germline V gene data show CDR1 as SGDLS and CDR2 as YYNGEE. The CDR3 is 16 residues long. CDR3 nucleotides: TGTGCCAGCAGCACCGGGACAGGGGTCGGCACCGGGGAGCTGTTTTTT. This codes for CASSTGTGVGTGELFF.

In this sample, this clone turned up once. The rearrangement links TRBV7-6 to TRBJ2-7; D is uncertain. With 1 base removed from V and 3 bases from J, the gap between germline ends came to 10 bases. This CDR3 region has 14 residues. The germline gives CDR1 SGHVS, CDR2 FNYEAQ. The DNA of the CDR3 is TGTGCCAGCAGCTTAGATGTCAGTAACTACGAGCAGTACTTC. As protein: CASSLDVSNYEQYF.

The chain links TRBV10-3 to TRBJ1-1; 7 nucleotides match TRBD1. With V trimmed by 10 bases and J by 2 bases, 10 bases remained unmatched. CDR3 length: 14 amino acids. The germline V gene has CDR1 ENHRY and CDR2 SYGVKD. CDR3 protein: CATLSGTVNTEAFF. The CDR3, as DNA: TGTGCCACCCTCTCCGGGACAGTTAACACTGAAGCTTTCTTT.

The rearrangement uses TRBV27 and TRBJ1-1; possibly TRBD1 for D (6 bases). This CDR3 contains 14 residues. Trimming stripped 5 bases from V and 3 bases from J, with 13 bases between. The V gene's germline CDR1 is MNHEY and CDR2 SMNVEV (reference sequence). CDR3 coding DNA: TGTGCCAGCAGTCCCTTAGCAGGGGACACTGAAGCTTTCTTT. Residues: CASSPLAGDTEAFF.

The V and J genes are TRBV6-5 and TRBJ2-2; the D gene is possibly TRBD2 (6 bases). This CDR3 spans 14 amino acids. V lost 5 bases to trimming and J lost 5 bases, with 12 bases between them. Looked up from germline, CDR1 is MNHEY and CDR2 is SVGAGI. CDR3: CASSRTGGTGELFF. The CDR3 region has the DNA TGTGCCAGCAGTCGAACCGGGGGTACCGGGGAGCTGTTTTTT.

J is TRBJ1-5 and V is TRBV4-1; TRBD1 aligns across 7 bases. From germline, CDR1 is MGHRA and CDR2 YSYEKL. The CDR3 is 18 amino acids. Trimming at V came to 3 bases and at J to 0 bases, leaving 11 bases not matched to a gene. The CDR3 is CASSQASDRADSNQPQHF. In DNA form, the CDR3 reads TGCGCCAGCAGCCAGGCCTCAGACAGGGCAGATAGCAATCAGCCCCAGCATTTT.

V is TRBV27 and J is TRBJ1-5; D is uncertain. Per the germline V gene, CDR1 is MNHEY and CDR2 is SMNVEV (reference sequence). V lost 5 bases and J 0 bases, leaving 8 bases between the germline ends. This CDR3 region has 14 residues. CDR3 DNA: TGTGCCAGCAGTGCTAGGTATAGCAATCAGCCCCAGCATTTT. Protein sequence: CASSARYSNQPQHF.

V gene TRBV9 combines with J gene TRBJ2-3, with 7 bases aligning to TRBD2. CDR3 length equals 15 residues. CDR1 is SGDLS, CDR2 YYNGEE, per germline. With 7 bases clipped from V and 5 bases from J, the junction kept 13 bases outside the gene matches. CDR3 in amino acids: CASSRGGTTRDTQYF. Written as DNA, the CDR3 is TGTGCCAGCTCCCGCGGGGGAACTACCCGAGATACGCAGTATTTT.

The chain carries TRBV27 and TRBJ2-6; D is unresolved. V lost 2 bases to trimming and J lost 0 bases, with 5 bases between them. Per germline, CDR1 MNHEY and CDR2 SMNVEV (reference sequence). The CDR3 spans 15 residues. The CDR3 region has the DNA TGTGCCAGCAGTTTAACGAGCTCTGGGGCCAACGTCCTGACTTTC. Translation: CASSLTSSGANVLTF.

The chain links TRBV30 to TRBJ1-3; weak D call: TRBD1 (5 bases). CDR1 is GTSNPN, CDR2 SVGIG, per germline (reference sequence). The CDR3 sequence is 16 residues long. Trimming left V 0 bases short and J 0 bases short, with 12 bases between. CDR3 coding DNA: TGTGCCTGGAGTGTAGCTTGGCAGGGCTCTGGAAACACCATATATTTT. Translating it yields CAWSVAWQGSGNTIYF.

The chain employs TRBV6-5 and TRBJ1-2; TRBD1 might be the D (6 bases). The CDR3 covers 14 residues. Germline V gives CDR1 MNHEY, CDR2 SVGAGI. Trimming shortened V by 6 bases and J by 2 bases, and 13 bases separated the two germline ends. CDR3 amino acids: CASRQPGQNYGYTF. In DNA form, the CDR3 reads TGTGCCAGCAGGCAACCGGGACAAAACTATGGCTACACCTTC.